This T cell receptor (beta chain) was identified during a study of T cell responses to AZD1222 COVID-19 vaccine. This clone was detected only a few times. V shed 0 bases and J shed 3 bases, with 16 bases lying between them. The CDR3 is 16 residues long. Germline CDR1 is SGHRS and CDR2 is YFSETQ. Using immunoSEQ multiplex PCR, the repertoire was profiled, and TCRdb retains in-frame clones only, with some absent. The data hold over 130,000 clones, with more than 90% observed a single time. This chain connects TRBV5-1 to TRBJ2-7; possibly TRBD1 for D (7 bases). Sequencing used peripheral blood, obtained on day 0 of AZD1222 vaccination. The TCR comes from an adult in good health. The CDR3: CASSLDQGGSYYEQYF. DNA for the CDR3: TGCGCCAGCAGCTTGGATCAGGGGGGAAGCTACTACGAGCAGTACTTC.